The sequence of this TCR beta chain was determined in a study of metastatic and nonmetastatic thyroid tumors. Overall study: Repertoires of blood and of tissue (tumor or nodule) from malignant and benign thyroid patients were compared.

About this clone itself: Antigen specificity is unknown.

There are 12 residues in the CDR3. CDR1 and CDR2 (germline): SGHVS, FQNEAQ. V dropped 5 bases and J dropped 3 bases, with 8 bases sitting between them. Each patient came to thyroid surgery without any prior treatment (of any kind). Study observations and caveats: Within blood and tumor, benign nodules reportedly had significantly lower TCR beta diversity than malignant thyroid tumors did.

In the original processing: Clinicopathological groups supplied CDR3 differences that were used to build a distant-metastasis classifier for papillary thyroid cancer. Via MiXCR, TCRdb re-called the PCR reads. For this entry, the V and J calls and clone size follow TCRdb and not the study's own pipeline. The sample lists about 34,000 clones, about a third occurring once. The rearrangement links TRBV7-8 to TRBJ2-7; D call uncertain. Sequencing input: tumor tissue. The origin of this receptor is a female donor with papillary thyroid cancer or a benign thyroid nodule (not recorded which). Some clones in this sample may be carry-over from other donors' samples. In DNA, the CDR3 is TGTGCCAGCAGCGCAGTCAGCTACGAGCAGTACTTC. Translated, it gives CASSAVSYEQYF.